The T cell receptor beta chain under discussion was sequenced for a study of persistence of HIV-infected CD4 T cells. Turning to the study itself: Donors were ART-treated; their CMV- and Gag-responding CD4+ T cells were isolated. Donors had been on suppressive ART for a median of 8 years.

This was the immunoSEQ version 4 assay in survey mode. Sequenced by immunoSEQ multiplex PCR; TCRdb stores in-frame clones only, minus some. This sample carries just over 40,000 clones, around 78% of them seen once, and the ten largest clones take 13% to 15%. Germline CDR1 SEHNR, CDR2 FQNEAQ (reference sequence). There are 16 residues in the CDR3. Trimming removed 1 base at V and 0 bases at J, with 11 bases between. On this clone: Its antigen is currently unknown.

The stimulus was an HIV-1 Gag 15-mer peptide pool, roughly 1 ug/peptide/mL. Memory cells lacking CD40L and CD69 with high CD45RO were sorted. V is TRBV7-9 and J is TRBJ2-3; TRBD2 might be the D (5 bases). This TCR came from an adult man with HIV who was CMV-seropositive. Sequenced here: CD4+ T cells sorted from PBMCs after 18-hour stimulation, sampled from a patient who received antiretroviral therapy. CDR3 bases: TGTGCCAGCAGCTTAGTCGGGCGGACTAGCACAGATACGCAGTATTTT. Protein: CASSLVGRTSTDTQYF. The entire variable domain, with the rest obtained from reference TRBV7-9 and TRBJ2-3, is as follows: DTGVSQNPRHKITKRGQNVTFRCDPISEHNRLYWYRQTLGQGPEFLTYFQNEAQLEKSRLLSDRFSAERPKGSFSTLEIQRTEQGDSAMYLCASSLVGRTSTDTQYFGPGTRLTVL.